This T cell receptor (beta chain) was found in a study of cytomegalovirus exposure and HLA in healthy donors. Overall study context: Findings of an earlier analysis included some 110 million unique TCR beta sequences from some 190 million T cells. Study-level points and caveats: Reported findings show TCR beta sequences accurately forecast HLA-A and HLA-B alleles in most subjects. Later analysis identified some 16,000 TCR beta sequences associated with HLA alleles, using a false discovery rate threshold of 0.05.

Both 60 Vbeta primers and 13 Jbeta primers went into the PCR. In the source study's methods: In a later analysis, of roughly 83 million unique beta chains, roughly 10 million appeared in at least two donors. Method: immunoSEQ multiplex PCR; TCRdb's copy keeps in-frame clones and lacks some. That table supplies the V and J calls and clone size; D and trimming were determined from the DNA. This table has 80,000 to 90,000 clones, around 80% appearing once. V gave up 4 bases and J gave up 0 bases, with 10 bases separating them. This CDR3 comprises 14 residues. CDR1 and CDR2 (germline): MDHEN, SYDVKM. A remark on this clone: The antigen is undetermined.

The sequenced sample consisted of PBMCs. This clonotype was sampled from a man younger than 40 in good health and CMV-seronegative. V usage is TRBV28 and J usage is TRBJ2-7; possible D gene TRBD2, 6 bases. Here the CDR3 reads CASSSSGSSYEQYF. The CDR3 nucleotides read TGTGCCAGCAGTTCCTCCGGGAGCTCCTACGAGCAGTACTTC. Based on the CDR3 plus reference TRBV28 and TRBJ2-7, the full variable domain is DVKVTQSSRYLVKRTGEKVFLECVQDMDHENMFWYRQDPGLGLRLIYFSYDVKMKEKGDIPEGYSVSREKKERFSLILESASTNQTSMYLCASSSSGSSYEQYFGPGTRLTVT.